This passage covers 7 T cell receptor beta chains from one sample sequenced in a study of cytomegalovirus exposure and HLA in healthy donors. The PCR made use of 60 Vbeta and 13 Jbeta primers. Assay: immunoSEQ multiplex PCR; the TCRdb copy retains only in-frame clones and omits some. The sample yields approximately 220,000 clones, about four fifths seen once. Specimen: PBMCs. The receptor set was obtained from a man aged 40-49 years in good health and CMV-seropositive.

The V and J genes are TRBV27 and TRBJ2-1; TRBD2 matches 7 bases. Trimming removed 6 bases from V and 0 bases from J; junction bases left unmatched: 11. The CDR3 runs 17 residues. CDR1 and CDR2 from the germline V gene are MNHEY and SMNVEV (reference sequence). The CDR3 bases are TGTGCCAGCAGGCCAACTAGCGACCGGCTCTCCTACAATGAGCAGTTCTTC. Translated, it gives CASRPTSDRLSYNEQFF.

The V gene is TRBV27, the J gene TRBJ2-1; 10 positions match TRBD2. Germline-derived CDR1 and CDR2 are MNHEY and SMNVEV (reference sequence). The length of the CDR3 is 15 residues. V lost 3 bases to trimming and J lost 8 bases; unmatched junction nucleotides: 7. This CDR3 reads CASSFSPGTSDEQFF. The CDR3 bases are TGTGCCAGCAGTTTTTCACCCGGGACTAGCGATGAGCAGTTCTTC.

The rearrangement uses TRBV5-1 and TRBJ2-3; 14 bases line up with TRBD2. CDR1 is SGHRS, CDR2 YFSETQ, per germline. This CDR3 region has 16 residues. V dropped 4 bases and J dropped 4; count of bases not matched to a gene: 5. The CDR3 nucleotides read TGCGCCAGCAGCGGGACTAGCGGGAGCTTGGCAGATACGCAGTATTTT. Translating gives CASSGTSGSLADTQYF.

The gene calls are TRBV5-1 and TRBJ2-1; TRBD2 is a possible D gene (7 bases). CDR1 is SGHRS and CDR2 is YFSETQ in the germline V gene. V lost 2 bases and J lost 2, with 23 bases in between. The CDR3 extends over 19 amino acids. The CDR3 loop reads CASSLYGGAASFTYNEQFF. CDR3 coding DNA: TGCGCCAGCAGCTTATATGGGGGGGCGGCTAGCTTTACCTACAATGAGCAGTTCTTC.

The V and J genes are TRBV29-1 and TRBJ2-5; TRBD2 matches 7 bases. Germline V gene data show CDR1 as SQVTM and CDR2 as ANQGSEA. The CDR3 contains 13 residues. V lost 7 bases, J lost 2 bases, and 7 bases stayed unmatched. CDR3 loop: CSASGTLQETQYF. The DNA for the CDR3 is TGCAGCGCCAGCGGGACCCTACAAGAGACCCAGTACTTC.

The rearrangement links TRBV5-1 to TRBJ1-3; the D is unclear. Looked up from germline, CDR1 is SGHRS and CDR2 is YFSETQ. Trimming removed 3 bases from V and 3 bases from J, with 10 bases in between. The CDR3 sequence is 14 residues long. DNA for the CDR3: TGCGCCAGCAGCTATGAAGGGAGTGGAAACACCATATATTTT. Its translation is CASSYEGSGNTIYF.

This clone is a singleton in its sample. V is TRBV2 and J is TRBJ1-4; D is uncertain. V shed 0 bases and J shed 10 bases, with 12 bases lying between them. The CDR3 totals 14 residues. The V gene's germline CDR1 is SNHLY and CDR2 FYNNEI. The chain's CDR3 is CASSEAPRLAKLFF. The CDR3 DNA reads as TGTGCCAGCAGTGAAGCGCCGAGGTTGGCAAAACTGTTTTTT.